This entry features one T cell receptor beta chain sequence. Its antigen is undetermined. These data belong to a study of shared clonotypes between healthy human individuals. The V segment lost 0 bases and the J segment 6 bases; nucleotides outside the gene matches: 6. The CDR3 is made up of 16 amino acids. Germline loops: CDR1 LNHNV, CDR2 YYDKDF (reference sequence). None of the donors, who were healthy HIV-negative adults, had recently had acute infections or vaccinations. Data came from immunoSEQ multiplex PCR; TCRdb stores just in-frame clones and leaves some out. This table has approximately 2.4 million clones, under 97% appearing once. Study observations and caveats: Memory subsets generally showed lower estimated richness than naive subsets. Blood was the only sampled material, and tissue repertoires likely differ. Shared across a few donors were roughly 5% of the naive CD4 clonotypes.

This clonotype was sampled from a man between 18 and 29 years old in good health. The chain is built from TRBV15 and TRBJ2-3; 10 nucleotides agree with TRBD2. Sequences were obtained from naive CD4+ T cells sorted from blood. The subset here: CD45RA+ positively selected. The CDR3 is CATSRDGLAGADTQYF. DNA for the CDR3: TGTGCCACCAGCAGAGATGGGCTAGCGGGGGCCGATACGCAGTATTTT.